One sample yielded the 8 T cell receptor beta chains listed below, sequenced in a study of graft-versus-host responses after intestinal transplantation. Libraries were prepared by immunoSEQ multiplex PCR; TCRdb keeps only in-frame clonotypes and omits some of them. The sample shows about 80,000 clones, about 92% of them seen only once. The sample was PBMCs, taken 98 days after intestinal transplantation. These receptors all stem from a human patient who received an intestinal transplant, so some T cells may come from the graft donor.

This clone came up once. V usage is TRBV19 and J usage is TRBJ2-3; D might be TRBD1 (5 bases). This CDR3 is 15 amino acids long. The germline V and J ends were trimmed by 4 bases and 3 bases, with 14 bases remaining between them. CDR1 LNHDA and CDR2 SQIVND come from the germline V gene (reference sequence). This CDR3 is CASSTQGVSTDTQYF. The DNA of the CDR3 is TGTGCCAGTAGTACCCAGGGTGTGTCAACAGATACGCAGTATTTT. Based on the CDR3 plus reference TRBV19 and TRBJ2-3, the full variable domain is DGGITQSPKYLFRKEGQNVTLSCEQNLNHDAMYWYRQDPGQGLRLIYYSQIVNDFQKGDIAEGYSVSREKKESFPLTVTSAQKNPTAFYLCASSTQGVSTDTQYFGPGTRLTVL.

The V call is TRBV20-1, the J call TRBJ2-1; D gene ambiguous. From germline, CDR1 is DFQATT and CDR2 SNEGSKA (reference sequence). The CDR3 consists of 11 residues. V was clipped by 3 bases and J by 8 bases, with 8 bases between them. The CDR3 DNA reads as TGCAGTGCTAGGAGGTTCGATGAGCAGTTCTTC. Its translation: CSARRFDEQFF.

The rearrangement links TRBV5-1 to TRBJ2-3; D gene uncertain. Trimming removed 0 bases at V and 0 bases at J, with 5 bases between. This CDR3 is 14 amino acids long. The germline gives CDR1 SGHRS, CDR2 YFSETQ. CDR3 loop: CASSLVVSTDTQYF. The CDR3 region has the DNA TGCGCCAGCAGCTTGGTGGTCAGCACAGATACGCAGTATTTT.

The rearrangement joins TRBV29-1 to TRBJ2-7; the D is unclear. This CDR3 comprises 12 residues. V shed 6 bases and J shed 1 base, with 10 bases lying between them. CDR1 and CDR2 (germline): SQVTM, ANQGSEA. The CDR3 nucleotides are TGCAGCGTCGTCACAGATTCCTACGAGCAGTACTTC. This translates into CSVVTDSYEQYF.

This clone was seen a few times. The chain employs TRBV30 and TRBJ2-3; D gene ambiguous. The CDR3 is made up of 12 amino acids. Germline lookup yields CDR1 GTSNPN and CDR2 SVGIG (reference sequence). V gave up 4 bases and J gave up 1 base, with 6 bases separating them. Here the CDR3 DNA reads TGTGCCTGGACTCCTGGCACAGATACGCAGTATTTT. It yields the protein CAWTPGTDTQYF.

This rearrangement joins TRBV9 to TRBJ2-5, with D hard to call. Trimming left V 0 bases short and J 5 bases short, with 5 bases between. From germline, CDR1 is SGDLS and CDR2 YYNGEE. The CDR3 runs to 12 residues. The CDR3 region is CASSVGDETQYF. CDR3 nucleotide sequence: TGTGCCAGCAGCGTAGGGGATGAGACCCAGTACTTC.

This clone has a handful of counts. The chain links TRBV6-5 to TRBJ2-2; D gene uncertain. Germline values: CDR1 MNHEY, CDR2 SVGAGI. The CDR3 length is 15 residues. V was clipped by 0 bases and J by 4 bases, with 9 bases between them. Here the CDR3 DNA reads TGTGCCAGCAGTTACTCAGAGACCCTCACCGGGGAGCTGTTTTTT. Its translation: CASSYSETLTGELFF.

This chain links TRBV6-6 with TRBJ2-2; TRBD1 matches 8 bases. V lost 7 bases, J lost 3 bases, and 1 base stayed unmatched. Germline lookup yields CDR1 MNHNY and CDR2 SVGAGI (reference sequence). The CDR3 has 13 amino acids. CDR3 bases: TGTGCCAGCAAGGACAGGGACACCGGGGAGCTGTTTTTT. Protein product: CASKDRDTGELFF.